This T cell receptor beta chain was recorded in a study of CD8+CD57+ T cells in acquired aplastic anemia. General study results and limits: The study found no significant CD8+ Simpson's diversity difference between patients and controls. Fewer than 30 CD8+ CDR3 sequences were shared between patients and controls.

It was patients with CD8+CD57+ cell expansion by flow cytometry who were chosen for sequencing. Patients were therapy-naive when their blood was sampled. The table lists this clonotype with a few counts. Its target is not known. Genomic DNA was employed as the template in profiling TCR beta VDJ and CDR3. MiXCR was run by TCRdb on the reads, yielding one entry per CDR3 protein. Here the sample spans 200,000 to 250,000 distinct CDR3 sequences, around three fifths being singletons. CDR1 and CDR2 from the germline V gene are GTSNPN and SVGIG (reference sequence). The CDR3 is 13 residues long. V lost 7 bases to trimming and J lost 4 bases, with 14 bases between them.

The sequenced material came from sorted CD4+, CD8+, or CD8+CD57+ T cells (not recorded which) from PBMCs. V and J are TRBV30 and TRBJ1-5, with D perhaps matching TRBD1 (5 bases). This TCR derives from a human donor with aplastic anemia. The CDR3 region is CAYDEGRNQPQHF. The CDR3 bases are TGTGCCTACGACGAGGGGCGGAATCAGCCCCAGCATTTT.